This TCR beta chain was profiled in a study of blood T cell repertoires in COVID-19. The assay was immunoSEQ multiplex PCR, and TCRdb's table has in-frame clones only and misses some. The sample contains approximately 280,000 clones, around 88% of which appear only once. Trimming shortened V by 11 bases and J by 2 bases, and 10 bases separated the two germline ends. CDR3 length equals 13 residues. This rearrangement joins TRBV23-1 to TRBJ2-6, with D maybe TRBD2 (5 bases). TRBV23-1 is noted as an ORF with a role that remains uncertain. This TCR came from a man aged 35-49 years with acute or convalescent COVID-19. The sample taken for sequencing was peripheral blood. Written as DNA, the CDR3 is TGCGCCCACCCCGGGACTGGGGCCAACGTCCTGACTTTC. Translated, it gives CAHPGTGANVLTF.